This is a list of T cell receptor beta chains from one sample in a study of technical replicates of blood from a few donors. Repertoires were generated with immunoSEQ multiplex PCR, while TCRdb's copy carries only in-frame clones and drops some. Of under 90,000 clones detected, roughly 93% appear once; the ten largest clones hold 0.24%. The source material was T cells isolated from PBMCs. Receptors were obtained from a human donor in good health. Each CDR3 is given with its conserved first and last residue. D genes are given only for firm matches. Size tells how often a clone was seen (once, few, many) or the class of an expanded clone, and some rows leave it out.

>TRBJ1-2|TRBD1|TRBV2|NA
CASRKTGGHGYTF
TGTGCCAGCAGGAAGACAGGGGGTCATGGCTACACCTTC
>TRBJ2-1|TRBD1|TRBV7-8|few
CASSLTGGADEQFF
TGTGCCAGCAGCTTAACAGGGGGCGCAGATGAGCAGTTCTTC
>TRBJ2-7|TRBD1|TRBV23-1|NA
CASSQPGQGSYEQYF
TGCGCCAGCAGTCAACCGGGACAGGGTTCTTACGAGCAGTACTTC
>TRBJ2-1|NA|TRBV7-9|NA
CASRLGLATGLYHEQFF
TGTGCCAGCAGACTGGGGCTAGCGACGGGGCTCTACCATGAGCAGTTCTTC
>TRBJ1-2|TRBD1|TRBV10-1|NA
CASSENRGYGYTF
TGCGCCAGCAGTGAGAACAGGGGGTATGGCTACACCTTC
>TRBJ2-7|NA|TRBV7-9|NA
CASSLAEPFYEQYF
TGTGCCAGCAGCTTAGCGGAGCCTTTTTACGAGCAGTACTTC
>TRBJ2-2|TRBD2|TRBV10-2|NA
CASMAGGHTGELFF
TGCGCCAGCATGGCGGGGGGTCACACCGGGGAGCTGTTTTTT
>TRBJ2-5|NA|TRBV19|once
CASSTPERQETQYF
TGTGCCAGTAGTACCCCTGAGCGGCAAGAGACCCAGTACTTC
>TRBJ1-3|NA|TRBV14|NA
CASSQVRISGNTIYF
TGTGCCAGCAGCCAAGTGCGGATCTCTGGAAACACCATATATTTT
>TRBJ1-1|NA|TRBV10-3|NA
CAISVALRVKNTEAFF
TGTGCCATCAGTGTAGCCCTCAGGGTCAAGAACACTGAAGCTTTCTTT
>TRBJ2-7|TRBD1|TRBV5-4|NA
CASSLGTGGRRVRYEQYF
TGTGCCAGCAGCTTGGGAACAGGGGGGAGGAGGGTACGATACGAGCAGTACTTC
>TRBJ1-1|NA|TRBV29-1|NA
CSVDKPGPVLGEAFF
TGCAGCGTTGATAAGCCAGGCCCCGTTTTGGGTGAAGCTTTCTTT
>TRBJ2-3|NA|TRBV7-2|NA
CASSRETSADTQYF
TGTGCCAGCAGCCGGGAGACTAGTGCAGATACGCAGTATTTT
>TRBJ2-7|NA|TRBV5-6|NA
CASSFRSSVTYYEQYF
TGTGCCAGCAGCTTCCGTTCTTCCGTAACTTACTACGAGCAGTACTTC
>TRBJ1-1|NA|TRBV19|NA
CASSNKGGLAFF
TGTGCCAGTAGTAATAAGGGGGGGCTGGCTTTCTTT
>TRBJ1-1|NA|TRBV5-6|NA
CASRDGITEAFF
TGTGCCAGCAGGGACGGGATCACTGAAGCTTTCTTT
>TRBJ2-5|NA|TRBV28|NA
CASSPGTWREETQYF
TGTGCCAGCAGTCCCGGGACCTGGAGGGAAGAGACCCAGTACTTC
>TRBJ1-5|NA|TRBV10-1|few
CASSGGVGQPQHF
TGCGCCAGCAGTGGAGGAGTAGGACAGCCCCAGCATTTT
>TRBJ1-3|TRBD1|TRBV7-8|NA
CASSLTDRGRPSPGNTIYF
TGTGCCAGCAGCTTAACCGACAGGGGTAGGCCCTCCCCAGGAAACACCATATATTTT
>TRBJ2-7|TRBD1|TRBV27|NA
CASGSGTGGYEQYF
TGTGCCAGCGGCTCTGGGACAGGGGGCTACGAGCAGTACTTC
>TRBJ1-1|TRBD1|TRBV27|NA
CASRSGGAGWTEAFF
TGTGCCAGCAGGTCAGGGGGCGCAGGTTGGACTGAAGCTTTCTTT
>TRBJ2-7|TRBD2|TRBV4-1|NA
CASSQGSGGLYEQYF
TGCGCCAGCAGCCAAGGGAGCGGGGGACTCTACGAGCAGTACTTC
>TRBJ1-1|NA|TRBV11-2|NA
CASSPLGIPNQAFF
TGTGCCAGCAGTCCACTCGGGATCCCCAACCAAGCTTTCTTT
>TRBJ1-6|TRBD1|TRBV15|NA
CATSRGQGDNSPLHF
TGTGCCACCAGCAGAGGACAGGGGGATAATTCACCCCTCCACTTT
>TRBJ1-5|NA|TRBV5-6|NA
CASSFGQLGNQPQHF
TGTGCCAGCAGCTTTGGACAGCTCGGCAATCAGCCCCAGCATTTT
>TRBJ2-2|TRBD1|TRBV6-1|NA
CASRPGQGGTGELFF
TGTGCCAGCAGACCCGGACAGGGTGGCACCGGGGAGCTGTTTTTT
>TRBJ2-7|TRBD2|TRBV13|NA
CASSAPPAGGLHF
TGTGCCAGCAGCGCCCCGCCGGCGGGGGGGCTTCACTTC
>TRBJ1-3|NA|TRBV10-2|once
CASSEYELWSSGNTIYF
TGCGCCAGCAGTGAGTATGAGCTGTGGAGCTCTGGAAACACCATATATTTT
>TRBJ1-3|NA|TRBV9|NA
CASSTRPTGFSGNTIYF
TGTGCCAGCAGCACCCGACCTACAGGTTTCTCTGGAAACACCATATATTTT
>TRBJ1-5|NA|TRBV30|NA
CAWAGLDGQPQHF
TGTGCCTGGGCGGGCCTCGATGGCCAGCCCCAGCATTTT
>TRBJ2-7|TRBD2|TRBV4-2|NA
CASSQMSGALYEQYF
TGTGCCAGCAGCCAAATGAGCGGGGCCCTTTACGAGCAGTACTTC
>TRBJ1-2|NA|TRBV6-5|once
CASSPGTFDGYTF
TGTGCCAGCAGCCCCGGGACATTCGATGGCTACACCTTC
>TRBJ1-5|NA|TRBV4-1|NA
CASSQVGQRQPQHF
TGCGCCAGCAGCCAAGTGGGACAAAGGCAGCCCCAGCATTTT
>TRBJ2-1|NA|TRBV29-1|NA
CSVEARAQGNEQFF
TGCAGCGTTGAAGCCCGGGCCCAGGGGAATGAGCAGTTCTTC
>TRBJ2-1|TRBD2|TRBV10-3|NA
CAISELAGDYNEQFF
TGTGCCATCAGTGAACTAGCGGGGGACTACAATGAGCAGTTCTTC
>TRBJ1-3|TRBD1|TRBV18|NA
CASSPSRDRGNTIYF
TGTGCCAGCTCCCCCTCCCGGGACAGAGGAAACACCATATATTTT
>TRBJ2-7|TRBD2|TRBV6-1|NA
CASSEWASGRINEQYF
TGTGCCAGCAGTGAATGGGCTAGCGGGAGGATAAACGAGCAGTACTTC